Each of the 25 T cell receptor beta chains below was sequenced from the same sample in a study of T cell responses to AZD1222 COVID-19 vaccine. Clones were sequenced by immunoSEQ multiplex PCR, and TCRdb holds only the in-frame ones, with some missing. The data show 77,000 or so clones, approximately 90% seen once. The source material was peripheral blood, sampled on day 0 of MenACWY control vaccination. All receptors derive from an adult in good health.

The chain recombines TRBV5-1 with TRBJ1-1, with 7 bases matching TRBD1. The CDR3 is 15 residues long. J lost 4 bases, V lost 0 bases, and 6 bases had no gene match. Germline V gives CDR1 SGHRS, CDR2 YFSETQ. The CDR3 coding sequence is TGCGCCAGCAGCTTGGGCGCAGGGGGGTTCACTGAAGCTTTCTTT. This translates into CASSLGAGGFTEAFF.

This rearrangement joins TRBV6-5 to TRBJ1-5; the D gene is possibly TRBD1 (6 bases). This CDR3 contains 13 residues. V was shortened by 8 bases and J by 4 bases, with 12 bases between the two germline ends. Germline lookup yields CDR1 MNHEY and CDR2 SVGAGI. CDR3: CASRRDNNQPQHF. The CDR3 bases are TGTGCCAGCCGTCGGGACAATAATCAGCCCCAGCATTTT.

CDR3 coding DNA: TGTGCCAGCATGGGGACTAGAAACGAGCAGTACTTC. It specifies CASMGTRNEQYF. This chain links TRBV28 with TRBJ2-7; the match to TRBD2 covers 8 bases. CDR1 MDHEN and CDR2 SYDVKM come from the germline V gene. The CDR3 runs 12 residues. J was trimmed by 5 bases and V by 7 bases; bases with no gene match: 4.

The gene calls are TRBV28 and TRBJ1-5, with 7 bases that match TRBD1. V trimming: 6 bases; J trimming: 5 bases; junction bases outside the gene matches: 1. Germline V gene lookup returns CDR1 MDHEN and CDR2 SYDVKM. This CDR3 comprises 12 residues. Written as DNA, the CDR3 is TGTGCCAGCAGGGGACAGCATCAGCCCCAGCATTTT. Translating gives CASRGQHQPQHF.

The rearrangement uses TRBV10-3 and TRBJ2-2; the D is unclear. Trimming pared 7 bases from V and 2 bases from J, leaving 14 bases between. The CDR3 extends over 15 amino acids. Germline CDR1 ENHRY, CDR2 SYGVKD. For the CDR3, the DNA is TGTGCCATCACCCCGACTTGGGCTAACACCGGGGAGCTGTTTTTT. Residues: CAITPTWANTGELFF.

V and J are TRBV28 and TRBJ1-2; no firm D call. V gave up 7 bases and J gave up 3 bases, with 15 bases separating them. This CDR3 contains 14 residues. Germline V gene lookup returns CDR1 MDHEN and CDR2 SYDVKM. The CDR3 DNA is TGTGCCAGCACCCGAGGGTGGGGAGACTATGGCTACACCTTC. Its translation: CASTRGWGDYGYTF.

CDR3 loop: CATRTGEMRDQPQHF. The CDR3 DNA reads as TGTGCCACTAGGACAGGGGAGATGCGCGATCAGCCCCAGCATTTT. V is TRBV19 and J is TRBJ1-5, with 9 bases that match TRBD1. The trim removed 10 bases at V and 5 bases at J, leaving 12 bases unmatched. Germline CDR1 and CDR2: LNHDA and SQIVND (reference sequence). This CDR3 contains 15 residues.

V and J are TRBV7-8 and TRBJ2-5; 8 bases match TRBD2. The junction had 6 bases not matched to a gene; V was cut back by 5 bases and J by 1 base. The germline gives CDR1 SGHVS, CDR2 FQNEAQ. There are 15 residues in the CDR3. The CDR3 reads CASSDRLAIQETQYF. The CDR3 DNA is TGTGCCAGCAGCGACAGACTAGCGATCCAAGAGACCCAGTACTTC.

This clone has just one count. The chain couples TRBV5-8 to TRBJ2-6; D unresolved. Germline lookup yields CDR1 SGHTS and CDR2 YDEGEE. With 0 bases removed from V and 0 bases from J, the gap between germline ends came to 13 bases. The CDR3 is 18 amino acids. In nucleotides, the CDR3 is TGTGCCAGCAGCTTGGAGGTGGGATCCGTCTCTGGGGCCAACGTCCTGACTTTC. It specifies CASSLEVGSVSGANVLTF.

CDR3 protein: CASSRLAGGGKTQYF. CDR3 sequence (DNA): TGTGCCAGCAGCCGACTAGCGGGGGGTGGGAAGACCCAGTACTTC. V and J are TRBV28 and TRBJ2-5; 13 positions agree with TRBD2. The CDR3 has 15 residues. In germline, CDR1 is MDHEN, CDR2 SYDVKM. With V trimmed by 6 bases and J by 6 bases, 7 bases remained unmatched.

The chain recombines TRBV5-1 with TRBJ2-3; the match to TRBD2 covers 11 bases. V shed 1 base and J 4 bases; nucleotides not matched to a gene: 5. Germline V gene sequence: CDR1 SGHRS, CDR2 YFSETQ. CDR3 length: 16 residues. This CDR3 is CASSLTSGSGSDTQYF. CDR3 coding DNA: TGCGCCAGCAGCTTGACTAGCGGGAGTGGATCAGATACGCAGTATTTT.

The chain joins TRBV4-3 to TRBJ2-6, with 11 bases aligning to TRBD1. V trimming: 0 bases; J trimming: 4 bases; junction bases outside the gene matches: 11. CDR1 is LGHNA, CDR2 YSLEER, per germline. This CDR3 has 20 amino acids. The CDR3 sequence: CASSQDFGWTGGSGANVLTF. CDR3 DNA: TGCGCCAGCAGCCAAGATTTCGGCTGGACAGGGGGCTCGGGGGCCAACGTCCTGACTTTC.

The chain uses TRBV7-2 and TRBJ1-2, with D perhaps matching TRBD1 (5 bases). The V and J ends lost 5 bases and 12 bases respectively, with 13 bases between them. CDR3 length: 11 residues. CDR1 and CDR2 (germline): SGHTA, FQGNSA. The CDR3 sequence: CASSPTVANTF. CDR3 DNA: TGTGCCAGCAGCCCGACAGTAGCTAACACCTTC.

V gene TRBV9 combines with J gene TRBJ1-1, with D possibly matching TRBD1 (5 bases). The V and J ends lost 2 bases and 0 bases respectively, with 8 bases between them. This CDR3 comprises 14 residues. Germline V gene data show CDR1 as SGDLS and CDR2 as YYNGEE. CDR3 protein: CASSVAGLNTEAFF. For the CDR3, the DNA is TGTGCCAGCAGCGTGGCAGGGTTGAACACTGAAGCTTTCTTT. Drawing the rest from reference TRBV9 and TRBJ1-1, the complete variable domain is DSGVTQTPKHLITATGQRVTLRCSPRSGDLSVYWYQQSLDQGLQFLIQYYNGEERAKGNILERFSAQQFPDLHSELNLSSLELGDSALYFCASSVAGLNTEAFFGQGTRLTVV.

The chain employs TRBV12-3 or TRBV12-4 and TRBJ2-7, with 7 positions matching TRBD2. This CDR3 contains 13 residues. V shed 5 bases and J 3 bases; nucleotides not matched to a gene: 4. The CDR3 nucleotides read TGTGCCAGCAGTGGTCCTAGCGGCTACGAGCAGTACTTC. Protein product: CASSGPSGYEQYF.

The rearrangement links TRBV5-6 to TRBJ1-5; TRBD1 aligns across 8 bases. In germline, CDR1 is SGHDT, CDR2 YYEEEE. V was pared by 4 bases and J by 5 bases, with 5 bases of the junction left unmatched. The CDR3 consists of 14 residues. CDR3 nucleotide sequence: TGTGCCAGCAGCCCTAGGACAGGGCATCAGCCCCAGCATTTT. Protein product: CASSPRTGHQPQHF.

This clone was seen just once. The chain links TRBV28 to TRBJ1-2; 10 positions match TRBD1. Trimming removed 6 bases from V and 7 bases from J; junction bases left unmatched: 11. Germline lookup yields CDR1 MDHEN and CDR2 SYDVKM. The CDR3 loop spans 15 amino acids. The CDR3: CASRKPPGQGPGYTF. In DNA, the CDR3 is TGTGCCAGCAGGAAACCCCCGGGACAGGGGCCTGGCTACACCTTC.

V is TRBV3-1 (or the pseudogene TRBV3-2) and J is TRBJ2-7; D ambiguous. V gave up 0 bases and J gave up 3 bases, with 9 bases separating them. The length of the CDR3 is 14 residues. In germline, CDR1 is LGHDT, CDR2 YNNKEL (reference sequence). The CDR3 region is CASSQDTSGYEQYF. CDR3 DNA: TGTGCCAGCAGCCAAGATACCTCGGGCTACGAGCAGTACTTC.

This chain uses TRBV19 with TRBJ2-5; D unclear. V dropped 3 bases and J dropped 2 bases, with 13 bases sitting between them. This CDR3 has 15 residues. Germline V gene lookup returns CDR1 LNHDA and CDR2 SQIVND (reference sequence). Written as DNA, the CDR3 is TGTGCCAGTAGTATGGGCCGATGGGTACAAGAGACCCAGTACTTC. Protein sequence: CASSMGRWVQETQYF.

The chain joins TRBV9 to TRBJ2-2; D is uncertain. The germline gives CDR1 SGDLS, CDR2 YYNGEE. The CDR3 totals 13 residues. Trimming left V 4 bases short and J 2 bases short, with 6 bases between. The CDR3 loop reads CASSPPNTGELFF. The CDR3 bases are TGTGCCAGCAGCCCCCCTAACACCGGGGAGCTGTTTTTT.

The chain uses TRBV18 and TRBJ2-3; 12 bases align to TRBD2. V was clipped by 3 bases and J by 2 bases; unmatched bases: 3. CDR1 KGHSH and CDR2 LQKENI come from the germline V gene. The CDR3 contains 16 residues. The CDR3 sequence: CASSPGLAGTTDTQYF. In DNA form, the CDR3 reads TGTGCCAGCTCACCTGGACTAGCGGGAACCACAGATACGCAGTATTTT.

J is TRBJ2-1 and V is TRBV19; D possibly corresponds to TRBD2 (6 bases). Germline-derived CDR1 and CDR2 are LNHDA and SQIVND (reference sequence). The CDR3 loop spans 15 amino acids. V shed 0 bases and J shed 4 bases, with 10 bases lying between them. For the CDR3, the DNA is TGTGCCAGTAGTATAGAAGGGCGGGGATACAATGAGCAGTTCTTC. Residues: CASSIEGRGYNEQFF.

The V gene is TRBV5-1, the J gene TRBJ1-1; maybe TRBD1 (5 bases). Per germline, CDR1 SGHRS and CDR2 YFSETQ. V was clipped by 0 bases and J by 0 bases, with 12 bases between them. The CDR3 covers 16 residues. This chain's CDR3 is CASSLATTAMNTEAFF. The CDR3, as DNA: TGCGCCAGCAGCTTGGCGACGACAGCAATGAACACTGAAGCTTTCTTT.

V and J are TRBV6-5 and TRBJ2-7; a possible D gene is TRBD2 (5 bases). Trimming removed 0 bases from V and 4 bases from J, with 13 bases in between. CDR1 MNHEY and CDR2 SVGAGI come from the germline V gene. The CDR3 is 15 amino acids. CDR3 nucleotide sequence: TGTGCCAGCAGTTACTCCTTGTCCGGGAAATACGAGCAGTACTTC. Amino acids: CASSYSLSGKYEQYF.

In this sample, this clone turned up a few times. This rearrangement joins TRBV6-2 or TRBV6-3 to TRBJ2-7; D possibly corresponds to TRBD1 (5 bases). V shed 3 bases and J shed 4 bases, with 13 bases lying between them. CDR3 length: 14 residues. Germline CDR1 is MNHEY and CDR2 is SVGEGT. CDR3 sequence: CASSYVGKGYEQYF. The CDR3 DNA reads as TGTGCCAGCAGTTATGTCGGAAAGGGGTACGAGCAGTACTTC.